A selection of T cell receptor beta chains follows, all from one sample in a study of blood T cells in healthy people across ages. TCRdb fed the 5' RACE reads into MiXCR, producing one record per CDR3 protein. The sample contains roughly 730,000 distinct CDR3 sequences, about 56% of which appear only once. Material: blood. The receptors were sampled from a middle-aged man in good health. The CDR3 runs from the conserved cysteine through the conserved F or W. A D gene is named only where the DNA matches it firmly. Not every row has a clone size; where given, it reads once, few, many or a size class.

>TRBD2|19|TRBV20-1|-|TRBJ2-7
TGCAGTGCTAGAGGAGCTTTGGGACTAGCGGGAGGGCCCCCCTACGAGCAGTACTTC
CSARGALGLAGGPPYEQYF
>TRBD2|18|TRBV9|-|TRBJ2-3
TGTGCCAGCAGCGTAGCCCCCAATCCACTAGCGGGAGTAGATACGCAGTATTTT
CASSVAPNPLAGVDTQYF
>-|14|TRBV12-3/TRBV12-4|-|TRBJ1-2
TGTGCCAGCAGTTTAAGGGGGACTAACTATGGCTACACCTTC
CASSLRGTNYGYTF
>-|16|TRBV4-1|few|TRBJ1-5
TGCGCCAGCAGCCAAGTGTCCGGACAGACCAATCAGCCCCAGCATTTT
CASSQVSGQTNQPQHF
>-|14|TRBV4-3|-|TRBJ2-7
TGCGCCAGCAGCCAAGAAGGGCGGACCTACGAGCAGTACTTC
CASSQEGRTYEQYF
>-|17|TRBV28|-|TRBJ1-5
TGTGCCAGCAGTAGCCTTGTGAGGGGATCGAGCAATCAGCCCCAGCATTTT
CASSSLVRGSSNQPQHF
>-|15|TRBV12-3/TRBV12-4|few|TRBJ2-3
TGTGCCAGCAGTTCAGGAGGGCCAGGATCAGATACGCAGTATTTT
CASSSGGPGSDTQYF
>TRBD2|17|TRBV24-1|few|TRBJ2-5
TGTGCCACCAGTGATTGGGGCGGGGGGATGGATCAAGAGACCCAGTACTTC
CATSDWGGGMDQETQYF
>TRBD2|15|TRBV5-1|few|TRBJ2-7
TGCGCCAGCATTAAGGACACCAGCGGGAACTACGAGCAGTACTTC
CASIKDTSGNYEQYF
>TRBD2|13|TRBV20-1|-|TRBJ2-1
TGCAGTGCTTCGAAAAGCGGGAGCAGTGAGCAGTTCTTC
CSASKSGSSEQFF
>TRBD1|13|TRBV7-2|-|TRBJ1-2
TGTGCCAGCACCGAGACAGGGGTTGATGGCTACACCTTC
CASTETGVDGYTF
>-|14|TRBV12-3/TRBV12-4|few|TRBJ2-7
TGTGCCAGCAGCCCTTGGGGGGGGCCTGGCGAGCAGTACTTC
CASSPWGGPGEQYF
>-|15|TRBV4-2|few|TRBJ2-7
TGTGCCAGCAGCCGAAACTTTCTGAGCTCCTACGAGCAGTACTTC
CASSRNFLSSYEQYF
>-|13|TRBV28|-|TRBJ2-3
TGTGCCAGCAGAAATACGGGACGTGATACGCAGTATTTT
CASRNTGRDTQYF
>TRBD1|16|TRBV15|-|TRBJ1-1
TGTGCCACCAGCAGAGAGAGTACAGGGGGAGGGACTGAAGCTTTCTTT
CATSRESTGGGTEAFF
>-|16|TRBV28|-|TRBJ1-5
TGTGCCAGCAGTTTTGTTGGGGGTATCTTGAGTCAGCCCCAGCATTTT
CASSFVGGILSQPQHF
>TRBD1|14|TRBV28|few|TRBJ2-1
TGTGCCAGCAGTTTGGGGACAGGGGTTAATGAGCAGTTCTTC
CASSLGTGVNEQFF
>-|15|TRBV27|-|TRBJ1-1
TGTGCCAGCAGTTTATACTCAGGGCCGAACACTGAAGCTTTCTTT
CASSLYSGPNTEAFF
>TRBD1|14|TRBV28|-|TRBJ1-5
TGTGCCAGCAGATTGGGGACAGGGGTTCAGCCCCAGCATTTT
CASRLGTGVQPQHF
>-|16|TRBV5-1|-|TRBJ1-1
TGCGCCAGCAGCCCCATGATGGGCAGGCCGAACACTGAAGCTTTCTTT
CASSPMMGRPNTEAFF
>-|11|TRBV20-1|-|TRBJ2-5
TGCAGTGCCTCCGGAGAGGAGACCCAGTACTTC
CSASGEETQYF
>TRBD1|16|TRBV28|-|TRBJ1-6
TGTGCCAGCAGTACTCCCGGGACAGGGTTTAATTCACCCCCCCACTTT
CASSTPGTGFNSPPHF
>-|18|TRBV6-1|-|TRBJ2-1
TGTGCCAGCAGGATCCGGGAATCAGGGGCGGGCTCCTACAATGAGCAGTTCTTC
CASRIRESGAGSYNEQFF
>-|13|TRBV20-1|-|TRBJ2-3
TGCAGTGCTGGGACCCGAAGCACAGATACGCAGTATTTT
CSAGTRSTDTQYF
>-|15|TRBV4-2|-|TRBJ2-5
TGTGCCAGCAGCCAAGATCAGATAGCCCAAGAGACCCAGTACTTC
CASSQDQIAQETQYF
>-|19|TRBV6-1|-|TRBJ1-4
TGTGCCAGTCAGGCCATGACAGTAGGGTATACCTCAACTAATGAAAAACTGTTTTTT
CASQAMTVGYTSTNEKLFF
>TRBD2|16|TRBV4-3|-|TRBJ2-3
TGCGCCAGCAGCCAAGATACGGGGACTAGCGCGGATACGCAGTATTTT
CASSQDTGTSADTQYF
>-|15|TRBV10-3|once|TRBJ2-3
TGTGCCATTACCCGAGGTAGAGTTCTTCCAGATACGCAGTATTTT
CAITRGRVLPDTQYF
>TRBD1|15|TRBV10-3|-|TRBJ1-6
TGTGCCATCAGTGACCATCCGGGACAGGGGGCCCCCCTCCACTTT
CAISDHPGQGAPLHF
>-|16|TRBV5-1|-|TRBJ2-3
TGCGCCAGCAGCTTGGTTGGACGGGGAAGCACAGATACGCAGTATTTT
CASSLVGRGSTDTQYF
>TRBD1|17|TRBV5-1|once|TRBJ1-1
TGCGCCAGCAGCTTGGATGGGACAGGGATAAGGGACACTGAAGCTTTCTTT
CASSLDGTGIRDTEAFF
>-|16|TRBV29-1|-|TRBJ2-3
TGCAGCGTTGAAGGATATAGGACAACTAGCACAGATACGCAGTATTTT
CSVEGYRTTSTDTQYF
>-|13|TRBV29-1|-|TRBJ2-3
TGCAGCGTGAAGGCAGGGTTGGACGATACGCAGTATTTT
CSVKAGLDDTQYF
>-|12|TRBV16|once|TRBJ2-1
TGTGCCAGCAGCCAATATAACAATGAGCAGTTCTTC
CASSQYNNEQFF
>TRBD2|15|TRBV15|-|TRBJ2-7
TGTGCCACCAGCAGGGGGACTAGCGGAAATTACGAGCAGTACTTC
CATSRGTSGNYEQYF
>-|12|TRBV12-3/TRBV12-4|few|TRBJ1-5
TGTGCCAGCACTGGGGGGGGCCAGCCCCAGCATTTT
CASTGGGQPQHF
>-|12|TRBV12-3/TRBV12-4|few|TRBJ2-7
TGTGCCAGCAGTTTCGGTATCGGCGAGCAGTACTTC
CASSFGIGEQYF
>-|13|TRBV27|-|TRBJ1-2
TGTGCCAGCCGAAGGTCTGGCAACTATGGCTACACCTTC
CASRRSGNYGYTF
>-|11|TRBV20-1|-|TRBJ1-1
TGCAGTGCTTCCCTGTCCACTGAAGCTTTCTTT
CSASLSTEAFF
>-|14|TRBV7-2|few|TRBJ1-6
TGTGCCAGCAGCCCTGGTTTCAATAATTCACCCCTCCACTTT
CASSPGFNNSPLHF
>TRBD1|14|TRBV27|few|TRBJ2-5
TGTGCCAGCAGGGGACAGGGGAGCCAAGAGACCCAGTACTTC
CASRGQGSQETQYF
>TRBD1|15|TRBV5-1|few|TRBJ2-2
TGCGCCAGCAGCTTGGAGGACAGGGAATCCGGGGAGCTGTTTTTT
CASSLEDRESGELFF
>TRBD1|16|TRBV15|-|TRBJ1-2
TGTGCCACCAGCAGAGAAGTTGGACAGGGGTCCTATGGCTACACCTTC
CATSREVGQGSYGYTF
>TRBD2|17|TRBV28|-|TRBJ2-1
TGTGCCAGCAGTTTGACTCCTCTAGCGGGAGGGCCTGATGAGCAGTTCTTC
CASSLTPLAGGPDEQFF
>-|14|TRBV7-2|-|TRBJ1-1
TGTGCCAGCAGCTCCTCACAGGCGAACACTGAAGCTTTCTTT
CASSSSQANTEAFF
>-|14|TRBV10-3|-|TRBJ2-5
TGTGCCATCAGTGAGTCGATGGGAGGAGAGACCCAGTACTTC
CAISESMGGETQYF
>TRBD2|14|TRBV11-2|few|TRBJ2-5
TGTGCCAGCAGCTCTGCGGGGGGCCAAGAGACCCAGTACTTC
CASSSAGGQETQYF
>-|14|TRBV5-5|-|TRBJ1-5
TGTGCCAGCAGCTTACAGGGTTTATTACAGCCCCAGCATTTT
CASSLQGLLQPQHF
>-|13|TRBV29-1|-|TRBJ2-7
TGCAGCGTTGGGAAAGGGGCAGGCTACGAGCAGTACTTC
CSVGKGAGYEQYF
>-|14|TRBV20-1|few|TRBJ2-3
TGCAGTGCCACGACAGGCACCTCGGTAGATACGCAGTATTTT
CSATTGTSVDTQYF
>-|12|TRBV11-2|-|TRBJ2-5
TGTGCCAGCAGCCTCGACCCGGGGACCCAGTACTTC
CASSLDPGTQYF
>TRBD1|16|TRBV5-5|-|TRBJ1-5
TGTGCCAGCAGCTTGGGGACAGGGGATAGCAATCAGCCCCAGCATTTT
CASSLGTGDSNQPQHF